The clone carrying this TCR beta chain appeared a single time. As yet, its antigen is unknown. This CDR3 spans 15 amino acids. Losses at the gene ends were 5 bases for V and 1 base for J; bases not matched to a gene: 2. Germline V lookup: CDR1 SGHAT, CDR2 FQDESV (reference sequence). The data are from a study of OX40 agonist ivuxolimab in advanced cancers. The overall study: Earlier treatment with anti-PD-1, anti-PD-L1 or anti-CTLA-4 was permitted, and about 40% had received some.

Some clones are missing from TCRdb's copy, which holds only in-frame ones; the method was immunoSEQ multiplex PCR. The sample lists around 76,000 clones, about 88% occurring once. General observations from the study: Dose levels from 0.1 to 3.0 mg/kg saw CD4+ and CD8+ blood T cells expand clonally by week 6.

This specimen consisted of CD4+ or CD8+ T cells sorted from blood, obtained in a trial of the OX40 agonist ivuxolimab. The clonotype comes from an adult with an advanced solid tumor such as melanoma, head and neck, liver or kidney cancer. The chain recombines TRBV11-1 with TRBJ2-7, with 13 bases aligning to TRBD2. The CDR3 loop is CASSRLAGGSYEQYF. CDR3 in DNA: TGTGCCAGCAGCCGACTAGCGGGAGGTTCCTACGAGCAGTACTTC.